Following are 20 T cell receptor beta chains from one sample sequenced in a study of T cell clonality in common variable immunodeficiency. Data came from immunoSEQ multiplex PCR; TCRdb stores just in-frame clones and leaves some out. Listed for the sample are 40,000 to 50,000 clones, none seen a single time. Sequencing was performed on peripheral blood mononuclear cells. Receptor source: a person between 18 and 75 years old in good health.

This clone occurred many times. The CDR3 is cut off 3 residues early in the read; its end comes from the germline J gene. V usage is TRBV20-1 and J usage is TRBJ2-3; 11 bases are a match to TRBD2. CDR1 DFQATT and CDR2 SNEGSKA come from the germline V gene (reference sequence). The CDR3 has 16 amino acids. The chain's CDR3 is CSARESSGGAVETQYF. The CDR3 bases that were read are TGCAGTGCTAGAGAGAGTAGCGGGGGGGCGGTAGAGACG.

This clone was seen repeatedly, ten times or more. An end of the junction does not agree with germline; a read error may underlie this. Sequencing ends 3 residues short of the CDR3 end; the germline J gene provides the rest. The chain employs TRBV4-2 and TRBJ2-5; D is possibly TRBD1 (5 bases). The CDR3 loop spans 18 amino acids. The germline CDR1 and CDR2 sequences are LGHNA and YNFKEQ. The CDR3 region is CASSQDLKGAGRQETQYF. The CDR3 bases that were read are TGCGCCAGCAGCCAAGATCTAAAAGGGGCAGGAAGGCAAGAGACC.

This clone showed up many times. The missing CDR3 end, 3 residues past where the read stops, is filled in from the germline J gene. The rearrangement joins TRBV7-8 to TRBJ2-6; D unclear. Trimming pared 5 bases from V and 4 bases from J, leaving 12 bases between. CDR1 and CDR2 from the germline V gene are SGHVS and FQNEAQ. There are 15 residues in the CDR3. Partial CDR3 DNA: TGTGCCAGCAGCCCCCAGCGTCTCGGGGCCAACGTC. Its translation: CASSPQRLGANV. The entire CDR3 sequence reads CASSPQRLGANVLTF.

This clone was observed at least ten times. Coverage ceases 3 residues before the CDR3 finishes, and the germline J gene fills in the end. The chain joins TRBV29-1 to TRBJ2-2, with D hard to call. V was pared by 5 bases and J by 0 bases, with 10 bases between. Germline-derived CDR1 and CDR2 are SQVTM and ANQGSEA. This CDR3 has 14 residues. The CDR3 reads CSVSFQSNTGELFF. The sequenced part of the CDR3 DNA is TGCAGCGTTAGTTTTCAGTCGAACACCGGGGAG.

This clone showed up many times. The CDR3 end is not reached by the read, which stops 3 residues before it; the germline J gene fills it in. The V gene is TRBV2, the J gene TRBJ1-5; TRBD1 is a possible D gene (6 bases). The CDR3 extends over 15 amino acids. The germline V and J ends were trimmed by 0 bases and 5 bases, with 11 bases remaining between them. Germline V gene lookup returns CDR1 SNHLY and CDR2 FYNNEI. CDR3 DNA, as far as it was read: TGTGCCAGCAGTGAAGCGGGGGCGGTGTATCAGCCC. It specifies CASSEAGAVYQP. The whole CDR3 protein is CASSEAGAVYQPQHF.

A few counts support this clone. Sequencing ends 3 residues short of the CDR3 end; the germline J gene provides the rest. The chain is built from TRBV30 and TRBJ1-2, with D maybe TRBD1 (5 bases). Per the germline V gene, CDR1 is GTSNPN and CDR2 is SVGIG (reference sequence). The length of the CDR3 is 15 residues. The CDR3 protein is CAWTFGTSITDTYTF. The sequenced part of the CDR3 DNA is TGTGCCTGGACCTTCGGGACTAGCATCACAGATACC.

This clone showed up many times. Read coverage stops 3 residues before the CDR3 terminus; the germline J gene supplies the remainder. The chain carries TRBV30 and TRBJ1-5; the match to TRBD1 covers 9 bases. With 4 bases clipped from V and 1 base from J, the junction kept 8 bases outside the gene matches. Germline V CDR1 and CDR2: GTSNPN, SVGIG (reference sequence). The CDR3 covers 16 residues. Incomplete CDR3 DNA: TGTGCCTGGAAGCATTTTGGGACAGGGAGCAATCAGCCC. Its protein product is CAWKHFGTGSNQP. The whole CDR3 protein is CAWKHFGTGSNQPQHF.

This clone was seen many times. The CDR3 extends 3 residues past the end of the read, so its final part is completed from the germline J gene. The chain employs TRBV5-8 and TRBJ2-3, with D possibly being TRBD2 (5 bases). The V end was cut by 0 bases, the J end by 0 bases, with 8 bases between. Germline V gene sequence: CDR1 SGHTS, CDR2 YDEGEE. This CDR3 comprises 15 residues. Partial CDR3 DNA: TGTGCCAGCAGCTTGGTCCGGACTAGCACAGATACG. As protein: CASSLVRTSTDT. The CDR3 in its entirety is CASSLVRTSTDTQYF.

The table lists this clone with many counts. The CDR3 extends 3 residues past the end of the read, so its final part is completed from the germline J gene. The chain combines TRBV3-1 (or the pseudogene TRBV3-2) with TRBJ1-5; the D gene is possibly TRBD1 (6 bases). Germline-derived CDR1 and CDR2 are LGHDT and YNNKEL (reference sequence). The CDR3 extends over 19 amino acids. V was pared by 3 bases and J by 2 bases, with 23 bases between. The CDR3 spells CASSHPGVKERNGNQPQHF. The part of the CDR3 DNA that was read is TGTGCCAGCAGCCATCCAGGGGTTAAGGAGAGAAACGGCAATCAGCCC.

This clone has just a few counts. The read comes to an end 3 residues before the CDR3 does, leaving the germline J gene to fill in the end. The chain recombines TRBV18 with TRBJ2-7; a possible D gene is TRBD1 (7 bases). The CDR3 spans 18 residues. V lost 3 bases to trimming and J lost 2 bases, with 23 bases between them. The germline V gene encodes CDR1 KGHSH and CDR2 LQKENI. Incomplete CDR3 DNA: TGTGCCAGCTCACCCGGAGGGGGCGTTCTAGGGAATGCCTACGAG. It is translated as CASSPGGGVLGNAYE. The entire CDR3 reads CASSPGGGVLGNAYEQYF. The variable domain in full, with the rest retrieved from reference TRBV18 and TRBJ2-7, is NAGVMQNPRHLVRRRGQEARLRCSPMKGHSHVYWYRQLPEEGLKFMVYLQKENIIDESGMPKERFSAEFPKEGPSILRIQQVVRGDSAAYFCASSPGGGVLGNAYEQYFGPGTRLTVT.

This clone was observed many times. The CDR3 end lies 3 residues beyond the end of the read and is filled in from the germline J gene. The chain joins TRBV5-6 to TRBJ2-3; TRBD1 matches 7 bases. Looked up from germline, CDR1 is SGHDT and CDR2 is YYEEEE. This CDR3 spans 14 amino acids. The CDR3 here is CASSLEQGKETQYF. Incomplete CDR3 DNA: TGTGCCAGCAGCTTGGAACAGGGGAAAGAGACG.

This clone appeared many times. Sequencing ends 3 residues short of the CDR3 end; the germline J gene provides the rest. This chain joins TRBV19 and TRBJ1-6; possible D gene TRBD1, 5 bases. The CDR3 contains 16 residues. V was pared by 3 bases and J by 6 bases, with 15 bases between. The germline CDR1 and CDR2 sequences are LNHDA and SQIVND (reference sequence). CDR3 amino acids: CASSIDSRRGNSPLHF. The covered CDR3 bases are TGTGCCAGTAGTATCGACTCTCGGAGGGGTAATTCACCC.

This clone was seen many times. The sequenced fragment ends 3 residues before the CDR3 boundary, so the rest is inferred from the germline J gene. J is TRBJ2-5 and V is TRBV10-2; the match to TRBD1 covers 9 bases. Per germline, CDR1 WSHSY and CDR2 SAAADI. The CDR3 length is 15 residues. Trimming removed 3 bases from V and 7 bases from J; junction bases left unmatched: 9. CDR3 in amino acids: CASSDYGQGPGTQYF. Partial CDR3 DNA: TGCGCCAGCAGTGACTACGGACAGGGGCCTGGGACC.

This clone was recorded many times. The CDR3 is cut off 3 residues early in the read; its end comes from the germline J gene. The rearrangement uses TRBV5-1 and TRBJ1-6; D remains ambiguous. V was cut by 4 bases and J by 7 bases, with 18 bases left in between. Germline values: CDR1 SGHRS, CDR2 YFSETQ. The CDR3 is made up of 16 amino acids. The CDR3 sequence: CASSLRPSGVNSPLHF. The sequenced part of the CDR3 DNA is TGCGCCAGCAGCCTGCGGCCCTCGGGTGTCAATTCACCC.

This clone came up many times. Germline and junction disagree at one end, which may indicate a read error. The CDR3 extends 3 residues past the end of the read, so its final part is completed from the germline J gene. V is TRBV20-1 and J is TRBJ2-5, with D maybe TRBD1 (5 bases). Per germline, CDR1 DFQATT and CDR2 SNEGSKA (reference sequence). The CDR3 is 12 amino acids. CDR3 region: CSAGDRQETQYF. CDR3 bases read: TGCAGTGCTGGAGACAGACAAGAGACC.

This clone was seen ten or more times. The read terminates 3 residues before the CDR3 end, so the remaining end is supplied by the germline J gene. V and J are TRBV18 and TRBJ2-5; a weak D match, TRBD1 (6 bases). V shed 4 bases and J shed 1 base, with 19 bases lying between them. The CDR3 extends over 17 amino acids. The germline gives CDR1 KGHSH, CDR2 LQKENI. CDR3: CASSLIGQFGTQETQYF. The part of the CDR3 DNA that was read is TGTGCCAGCTCACTGATCGGACAGTTCGGGACCCAAGAGACC. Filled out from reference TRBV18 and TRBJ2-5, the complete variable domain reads NAGVMQNPRHLVRRRGQEARLRCSPMKGHSHVYWYRQLPEEGLKFMVYLQKENIIDESGMPKERFSAEFPKEGPSILRIQQVVRGDSAAYFCASSLIGQFGTQETQYFGPGTRLLVL.

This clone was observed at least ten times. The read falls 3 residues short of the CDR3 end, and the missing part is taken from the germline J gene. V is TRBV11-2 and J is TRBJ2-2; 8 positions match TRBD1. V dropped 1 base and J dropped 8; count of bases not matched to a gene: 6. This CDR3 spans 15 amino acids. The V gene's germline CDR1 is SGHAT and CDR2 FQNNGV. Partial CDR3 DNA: TGTGCCAGCAGCTTAGGGCAGGGGGCTGGAGGGGAG. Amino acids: CASSLGQGAGGE. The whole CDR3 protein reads CASSLGQGAGGELFF.

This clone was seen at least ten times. The CDR3 sequence: CASSGNRGHTEAFF. CDR3 bases read: TGTGCCAGCAGCGGAAACAGGGGGCACACTGAA. The rearrangement joins TRBV7-2 to TRBJ1-1; 9 nucleotides align to TRBD1. The read stops 3 residues short of the end of the CDR3; the missing end is completed from the germline J gene. Germline loops: CDR1 SGHTA, CDR2 FQGNSA. The V gene end was trimmed by 5 bases and the J gene end by 3 bases; junction bases not matched to a gene: 4. The CDR3 sequence is 14 residues long.

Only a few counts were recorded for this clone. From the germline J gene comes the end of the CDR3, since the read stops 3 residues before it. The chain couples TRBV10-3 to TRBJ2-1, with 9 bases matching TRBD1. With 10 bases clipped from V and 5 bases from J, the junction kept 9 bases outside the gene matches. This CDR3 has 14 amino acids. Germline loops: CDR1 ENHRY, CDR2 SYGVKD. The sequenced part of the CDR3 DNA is TGTGCCACTGGGCGGGACAGGGATCACAATGAG. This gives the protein CATGRDRDHNE. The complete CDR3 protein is CATGRDRDHNEQFF.

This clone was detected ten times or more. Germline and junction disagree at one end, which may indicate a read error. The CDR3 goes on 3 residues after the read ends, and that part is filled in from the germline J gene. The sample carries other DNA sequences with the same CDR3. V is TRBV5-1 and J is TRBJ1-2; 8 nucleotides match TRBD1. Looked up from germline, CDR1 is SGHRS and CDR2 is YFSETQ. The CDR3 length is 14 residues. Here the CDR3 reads CASSLWTGSYGYTF. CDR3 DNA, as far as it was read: TGCGCTAGCAGCTTGTGGACAGGGAGCTATGGC. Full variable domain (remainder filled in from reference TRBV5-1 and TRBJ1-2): KAGVTQTPRYLIKTRGQQVTLSCSPISGHRSVSWYQQTPGQGLQFLFEYFSETQRNKGNFPGRFSGRQFSNSRSEMNVSTLELGDSALYLCASSLWTGSYGYTFGSGTRLTVV.